This T cell receptor beta chain was sequenced in a study of post-analysis software for immune sequencing data. Study conclusions and caveats: Samples sharing a preparation batch grouped tightly together when assessed by F measure. Five or six TRBV segments were significantly more frequent in patients than in controls. TRBV5-6, TRBV5-1 and TRBV20-1 were among these segments.

Carried by the TCR beta cDNA libraries were unique molecular identifiers. TCRdb fed the PCR reads into MiXCR, producing one record per CDR3 protein. The table lists 430,000 or so distinct CDR3 sequences, 30% to 45% of them singletons, with approximately 7.1% in the top ten. On this clonotype itself: Its antigen is as yet unknown.

Looked up from germline, CDR1 is MNHEY and CDR2 is SVGAGI. Germline trimming cut 6 bases from V and 3 bases from J; bases unmatched to any gene: 5. This CDR3 region has 14 residues. The chain couples TRBV6-5 to TRBJ1-5; 7 positions agree with TRBD1. This TCR was recovered from a girl aged 2-9 years with multiple sclerosis. The sequencing sample was made of blood. This chain's CDR3 is CASRRTGLNQPQHF. The DNA for the CDR3 is TGTGCCAGCAGACGGACAGGCCTCAATCAGCCCCAGCATTTT.